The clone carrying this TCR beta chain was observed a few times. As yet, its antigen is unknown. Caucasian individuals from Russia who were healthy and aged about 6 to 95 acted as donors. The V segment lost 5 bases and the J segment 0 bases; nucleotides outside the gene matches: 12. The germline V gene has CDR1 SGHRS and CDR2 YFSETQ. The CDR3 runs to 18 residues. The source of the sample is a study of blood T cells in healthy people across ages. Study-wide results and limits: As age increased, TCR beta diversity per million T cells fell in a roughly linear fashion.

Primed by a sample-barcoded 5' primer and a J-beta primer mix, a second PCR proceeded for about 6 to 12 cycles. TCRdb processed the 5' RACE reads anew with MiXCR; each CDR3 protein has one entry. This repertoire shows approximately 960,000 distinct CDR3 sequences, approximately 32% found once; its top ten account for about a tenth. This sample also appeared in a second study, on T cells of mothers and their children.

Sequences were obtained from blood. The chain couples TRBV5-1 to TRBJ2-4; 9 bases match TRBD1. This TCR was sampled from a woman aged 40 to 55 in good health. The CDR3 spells CASRRSGTGFLAKNIQYF. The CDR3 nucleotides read TGCGCCAGCAGACGAAGCGGGACAGGGTTTCTAGCCAAAAACATTCAGTACTTC.